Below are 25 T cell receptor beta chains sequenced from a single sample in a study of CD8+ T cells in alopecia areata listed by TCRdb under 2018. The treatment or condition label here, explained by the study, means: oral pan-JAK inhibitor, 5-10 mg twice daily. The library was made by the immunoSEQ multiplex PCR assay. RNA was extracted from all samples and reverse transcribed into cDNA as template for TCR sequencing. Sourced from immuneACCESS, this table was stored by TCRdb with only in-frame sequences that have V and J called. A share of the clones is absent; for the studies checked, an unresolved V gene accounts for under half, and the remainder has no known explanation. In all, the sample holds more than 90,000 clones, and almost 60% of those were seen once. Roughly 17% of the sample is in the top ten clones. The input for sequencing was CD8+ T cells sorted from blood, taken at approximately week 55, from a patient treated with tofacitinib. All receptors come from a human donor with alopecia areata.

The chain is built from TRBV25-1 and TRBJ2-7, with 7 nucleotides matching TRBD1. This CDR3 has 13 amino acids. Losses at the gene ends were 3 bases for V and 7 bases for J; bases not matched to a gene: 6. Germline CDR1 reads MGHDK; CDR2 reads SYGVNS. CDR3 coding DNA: TGTGCCAGCAGTGACAGGGGGTCGGGTGAGCAGTACTTC. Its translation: CASSDRGSGEQYF.

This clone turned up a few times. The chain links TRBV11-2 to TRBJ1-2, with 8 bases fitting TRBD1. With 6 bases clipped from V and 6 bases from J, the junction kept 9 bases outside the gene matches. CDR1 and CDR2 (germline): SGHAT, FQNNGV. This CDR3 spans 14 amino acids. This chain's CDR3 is CASSPTGGRDGYTF. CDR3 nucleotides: TGTGCCAGCAGTCCAACAGGGGGGAGAGATGGCTACACCTTC.

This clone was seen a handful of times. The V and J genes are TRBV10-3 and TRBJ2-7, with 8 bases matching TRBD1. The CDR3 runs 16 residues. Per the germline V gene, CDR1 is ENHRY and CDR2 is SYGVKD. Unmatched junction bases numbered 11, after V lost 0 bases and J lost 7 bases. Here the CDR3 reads CAISESARQGAKEQYF. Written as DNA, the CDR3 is TGTGCCATCAGTGAGTCAGCCCGGCAGGGGGCGAAAGAGCAGTACTTC.

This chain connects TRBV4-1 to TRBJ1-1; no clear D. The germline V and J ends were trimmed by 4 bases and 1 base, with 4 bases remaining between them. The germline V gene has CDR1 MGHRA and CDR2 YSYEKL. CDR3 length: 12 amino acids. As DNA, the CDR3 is TGCGCCAGCAGCCGGGGGAACACTGAAGCTTTCTTT. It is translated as CASSRGNTEAFF.

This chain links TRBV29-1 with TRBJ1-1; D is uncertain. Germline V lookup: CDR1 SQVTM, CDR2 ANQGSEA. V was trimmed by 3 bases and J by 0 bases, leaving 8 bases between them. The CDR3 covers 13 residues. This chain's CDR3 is CSVDMAMNTEAFF. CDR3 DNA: TGCAGCGTTGATATGGCCATGAACACTGAAGCTTTCTTT.

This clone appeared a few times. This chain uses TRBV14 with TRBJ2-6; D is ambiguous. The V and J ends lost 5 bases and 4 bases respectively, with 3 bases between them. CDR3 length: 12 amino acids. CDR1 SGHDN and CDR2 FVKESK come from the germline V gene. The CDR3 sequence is CASSWGANVLTF. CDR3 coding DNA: TGTGCCAGCAGCTGGGGGGCCAACGTCCTGACTTTC.

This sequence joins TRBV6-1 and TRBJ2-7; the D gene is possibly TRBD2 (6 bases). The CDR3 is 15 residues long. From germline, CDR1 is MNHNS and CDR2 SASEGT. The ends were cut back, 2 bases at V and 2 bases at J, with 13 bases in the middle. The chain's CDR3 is CASSEPEGTPYEQYF. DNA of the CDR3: TGTGCCAGCAGTGAACCGGAGGGGACGCCCTACGAGCAGTACTTC.

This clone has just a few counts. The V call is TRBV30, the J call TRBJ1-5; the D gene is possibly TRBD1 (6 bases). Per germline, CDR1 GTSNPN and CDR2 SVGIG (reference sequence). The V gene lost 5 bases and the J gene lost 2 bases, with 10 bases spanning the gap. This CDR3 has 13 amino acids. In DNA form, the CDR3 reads TGTGCCTGGGAGAAGGGGGGCAATCAGCCCCAGCATTTT. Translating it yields CAWEKGGNQPQHF.

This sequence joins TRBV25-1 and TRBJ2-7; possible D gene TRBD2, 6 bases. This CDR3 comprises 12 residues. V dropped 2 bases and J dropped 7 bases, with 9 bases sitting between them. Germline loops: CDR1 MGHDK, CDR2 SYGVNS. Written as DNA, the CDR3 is TGTGCCAGCAGTGAAGTGGGAGGAGAGCAGTACTTC. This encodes CASSEVGGEQYF.

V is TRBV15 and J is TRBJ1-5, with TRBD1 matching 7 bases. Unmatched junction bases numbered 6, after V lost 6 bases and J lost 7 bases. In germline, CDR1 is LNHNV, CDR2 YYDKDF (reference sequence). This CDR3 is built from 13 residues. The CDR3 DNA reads TGTGCCACCAGGGAAAGGGGGCTCCAGCCCCAGCATTTT. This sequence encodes CATRERGLQPQHF.

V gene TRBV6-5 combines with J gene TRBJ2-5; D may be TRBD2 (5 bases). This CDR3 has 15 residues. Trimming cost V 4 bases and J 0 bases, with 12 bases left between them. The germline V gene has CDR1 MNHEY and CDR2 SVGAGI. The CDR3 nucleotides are TGTGCCAGCAGTTCGGCGACGGGGTACCAAGAGACCCAGTACTTC. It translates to CASSSATGYQETQYF.

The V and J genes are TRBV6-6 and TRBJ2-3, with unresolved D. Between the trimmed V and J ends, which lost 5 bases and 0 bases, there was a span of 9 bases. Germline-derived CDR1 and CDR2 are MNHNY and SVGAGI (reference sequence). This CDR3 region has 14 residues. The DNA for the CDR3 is TGTGCCAGCAGTCCTCTGATAAGCACAGATACGCAGTATTTT. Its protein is CASSPLISTDTQYF.

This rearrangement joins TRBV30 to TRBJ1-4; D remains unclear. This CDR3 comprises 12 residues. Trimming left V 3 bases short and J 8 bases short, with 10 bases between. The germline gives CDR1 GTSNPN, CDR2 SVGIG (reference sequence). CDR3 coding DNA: TGTGCCTGGAGCCAAGTACGAGAAAAACTGTTTTTT. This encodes CAWSQVREKLFF. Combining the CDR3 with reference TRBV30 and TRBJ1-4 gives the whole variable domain SQTIHQWPATLVQPVGSPLSLECTVEGTSNPNLYWYRQAAGRGLQLLFYSVGIGQISSEVPQNLSASRPQDRQFILSSKKLLLSDSGFYLCAWSQVREKLFFGSGTQLSVL.

CDR3 nucleotide sequence: TGTGCCTGGAGTTCGGGACAGTCTGGAAACACCATATATTTT. Protein: CAWSSGQSGNTIYF. This sequence joins TRBV30 and TRBJ1-3; 7 bases line up with TRBD1. V was pared by 2 bases and J by 1 base, with 2 bases of the junction left unmatched. The germline V gene encodes CDR1 GTSNPN and CDR2 SVGIG (reference sequence). The CDR3 length is 14 residues.

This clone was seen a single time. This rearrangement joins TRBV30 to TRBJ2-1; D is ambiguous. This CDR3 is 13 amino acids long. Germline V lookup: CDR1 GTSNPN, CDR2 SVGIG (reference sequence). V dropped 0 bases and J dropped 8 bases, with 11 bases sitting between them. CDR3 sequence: CAWSVSLGDEQFF. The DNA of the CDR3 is TGTGCCTGGAGTGTCTCCCTGGGCGATGAGCAGTTCTTC.

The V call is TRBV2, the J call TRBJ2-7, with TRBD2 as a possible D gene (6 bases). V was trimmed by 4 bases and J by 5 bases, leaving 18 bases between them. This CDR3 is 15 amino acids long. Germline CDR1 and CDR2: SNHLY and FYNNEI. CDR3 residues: CASSGGTGGIHEQYF. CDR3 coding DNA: TGTGCCAGCAGTGGAGGGACCGGGGGAATCCACGAGCAGTACTTC. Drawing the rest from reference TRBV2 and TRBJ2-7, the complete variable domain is EPEVTQTPSHQVTQMGQEVILRCVPISNHLYFYWYRQILGQKVEFLVSFYNNEISEKSEIFDDQFSVERPDGSNFTLKIRSTKLEDSAMYFCASSGGTGGIHEQYFGPGTRLTVT.

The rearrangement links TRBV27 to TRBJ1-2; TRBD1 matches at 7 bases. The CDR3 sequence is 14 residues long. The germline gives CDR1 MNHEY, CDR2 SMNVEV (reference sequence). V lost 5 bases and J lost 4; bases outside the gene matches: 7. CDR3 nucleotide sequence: TGTGCCAGCAGTATTGCGACAGGGCCCTATGGCTACACCTTC. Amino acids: CASSIATGPYGYTF.

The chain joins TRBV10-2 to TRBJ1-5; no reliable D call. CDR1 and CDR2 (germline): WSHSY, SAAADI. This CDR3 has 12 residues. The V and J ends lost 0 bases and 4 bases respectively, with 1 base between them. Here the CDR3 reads CASSESNQPQHF. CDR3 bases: TGCGCCAGCAGTGAGTCGAATCAGCCCCAGCATTTT.

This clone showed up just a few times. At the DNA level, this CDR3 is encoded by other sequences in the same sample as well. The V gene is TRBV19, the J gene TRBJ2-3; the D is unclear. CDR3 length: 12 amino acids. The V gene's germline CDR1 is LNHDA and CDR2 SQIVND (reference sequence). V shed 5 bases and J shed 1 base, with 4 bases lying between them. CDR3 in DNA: TGTGCCAGTAGTCAGGGCACAGATACGCAGTATTTT. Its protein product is CASSQGTDTQYF. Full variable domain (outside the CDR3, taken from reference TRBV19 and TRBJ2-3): DGGITQSPKYLFRKEGQNVTLSCEQNLNHDAMYWYRQDPGQGLRLIYYSQIVNDFQKGDIAEGYSVSREKKESFPLTVTSAQKNPTAFYLCASSQGTDTQYFGPGTRLTVL.

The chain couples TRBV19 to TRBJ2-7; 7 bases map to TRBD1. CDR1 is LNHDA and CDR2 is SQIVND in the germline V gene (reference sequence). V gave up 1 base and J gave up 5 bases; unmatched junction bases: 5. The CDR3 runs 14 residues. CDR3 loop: CASSIVDRAHEQYF. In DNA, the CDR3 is TGTGCCAGTAGTATAGTAGACAGGGCCCACGAGCAGTACTTC.

CDR3 sequence: CASSLRTGMGLGEQYF. Written as DNA, the CDR3 is TGTGCCAGCAGCCTACGGACAGGGATGGGGCTGGGCGAGCAGTACTTC. This sequence joins TRBV7-2 and TRBJ2-7, with 8 bases aligning to TRBD1. The CDR3 covers 16 residues. Germline CDR1 SGHTA, CDR2 FQGNSA. V dropped 5 bases and J dropped 6; count of bases not matched to a gene: 15.

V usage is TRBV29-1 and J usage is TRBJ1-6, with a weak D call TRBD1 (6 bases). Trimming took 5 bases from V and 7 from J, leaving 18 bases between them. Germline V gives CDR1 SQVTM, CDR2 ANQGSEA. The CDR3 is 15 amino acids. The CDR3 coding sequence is TGCAGCGTTACAACAGGGACCCTAGGGAATTCACCCCTCCACTTT. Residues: CSVTTGTLGNSPLHF.

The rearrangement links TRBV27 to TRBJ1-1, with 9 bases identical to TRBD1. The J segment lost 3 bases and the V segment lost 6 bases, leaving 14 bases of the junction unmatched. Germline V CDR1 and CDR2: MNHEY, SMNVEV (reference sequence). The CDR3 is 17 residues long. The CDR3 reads CASRQRAPTGGDTEAFF. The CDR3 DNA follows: TGTGCCAGCAGACAAAGGGCCCCGACAGGGGGGGACACTGAAGCTTTCTTT.

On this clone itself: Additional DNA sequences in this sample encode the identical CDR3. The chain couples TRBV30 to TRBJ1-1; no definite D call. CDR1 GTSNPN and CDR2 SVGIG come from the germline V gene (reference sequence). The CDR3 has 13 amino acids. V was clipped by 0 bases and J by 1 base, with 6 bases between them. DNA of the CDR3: TGTGCCTGGAGTGTTTTGGGGAACACTGAAGCTTTCTTT. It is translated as CAWSVLGNTEAFF. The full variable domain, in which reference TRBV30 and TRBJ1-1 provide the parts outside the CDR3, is SQTIHQWPATLVQPVGSPLSLECTVEGTSNPNLYWYRQAAGRGLQLLFYSVGIGQISSEVPQNLSASRPQDRQFILSSKKLLLSDSGFYLCAWSVLGNTEAFFGQGTRLTVV.

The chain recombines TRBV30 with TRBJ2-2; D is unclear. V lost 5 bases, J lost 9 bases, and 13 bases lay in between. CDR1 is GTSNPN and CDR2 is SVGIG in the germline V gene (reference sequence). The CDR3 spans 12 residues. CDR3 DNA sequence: TGTGCCTGGGGAGTGGGATCCAGGGAGCTGTTTTTT. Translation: CAWGVGSRELFF.